Given below is one T cell receptor (beta chain) in context. This clonotype was observed at least ten times. Its antigen is still unknown. Qualities for individual bases were not recorded, and no much larger clone is one base off. The junction shows trimming of 4 bases on V and 7 bases on J, plus 18 bases between the germline ends. The germline V gene specifies SGHRS as CDR1 and YFSETQ as CDR2. From its cysteine to its phenylalanine, the CDR3 spans 15 amino acids. The entry retains the CDR3 DNA only, 45 bases that are in frame from base 1. This specimen comes from a study of CD8 T cells in ankylosing spondylitis (dated by TCRdb to 2015 to 2018). About the study as a whole: The study set out to find disease-linked TCR variants by profiling T cell receptor beta repertoires in ankylosing spondylitis patients and healthy donors. The whole study cohort included 95 to 130 healthy donors and around 24 ankylosing spondylitis patients. Peripheral blood was sampled, and synovial fluid was also collected from ankylosing spondylitis patients.

For sequencing, an Illumina HiSeq 2500 was employed. TCR beta libraries were prepared by quantitative 5'-RACE with molecular barcodes. Processing in the source paper ran as follows. A new computational method, built on a probabilistic model of VDJ rearrangement, was used to identify disease-linked TCR variants. TCRdb took the public reads, trimmed them with fastp at Q25, ran MiXCR for clone calling and kept in-frame beta chains. A single entry per CDR3 protein holds the most common genes and DNA from its merged rows. The V and J calls, along with clone size, are taken from TCRdb and not from the paper's own processing. The sample records about 330,000 distinct CDR3 sequences, 7% to 9% of which are singletons. Of the sample, about 15% falls within the top ten clones. Findings and caveats that apply to the study as a whole: Some motif variants had previously been reported in the synovial fluid and blood of reactive arthritis patients, which suggests shared mechanisms of disease initiation. Blood from ankylosing spondylitis patients appeared to be characterized by a TCR beta motif composed of roughly eight highly homologous amino acid variants. A CD8+ phenotype was shown by the disease-linked clones, which were found at relatively low frequencies in peripheral blood. The disease-linked clones were reported to be significantly enriched in matched synovial fluid samples from ankylosing spondylitis patients.

This chain joins TRBV5-1 to TRBJ2-1; no D segment can be confidently identified. The sequence came from a male donor with ankylosing spondylitis. Sequenced input: blood, either unsorted or a sorted T cell fraction (not recorded which). The CDR3 sequence is CASSPARTTGNEQFF. The DNA is TGCGCCAGCAGCCCGGCGAGGACCACCGGGAATGAGCAGTTCTTC.